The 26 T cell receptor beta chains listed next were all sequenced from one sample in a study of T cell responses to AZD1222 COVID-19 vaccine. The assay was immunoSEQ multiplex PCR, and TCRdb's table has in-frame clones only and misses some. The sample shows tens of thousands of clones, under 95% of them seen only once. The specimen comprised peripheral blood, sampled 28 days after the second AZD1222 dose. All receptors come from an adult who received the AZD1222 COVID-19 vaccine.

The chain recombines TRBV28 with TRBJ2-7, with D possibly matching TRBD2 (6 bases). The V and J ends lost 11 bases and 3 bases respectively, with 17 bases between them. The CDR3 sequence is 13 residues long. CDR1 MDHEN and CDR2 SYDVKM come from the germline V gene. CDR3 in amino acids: CAHTKGGDYEQYF. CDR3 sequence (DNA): TGTGCCCACACCAAGGGCGGGGACTACGAGCAGTACTTC.

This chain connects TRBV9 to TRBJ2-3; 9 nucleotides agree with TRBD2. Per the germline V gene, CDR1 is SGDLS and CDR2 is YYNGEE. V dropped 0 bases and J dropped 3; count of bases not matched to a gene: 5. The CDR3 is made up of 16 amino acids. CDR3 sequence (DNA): TGTGCCAGCAGCGTAGCCGGCGGGAGGGGGACAGATACGCAGTATTTT. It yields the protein CASSVAGGRGTDTQYF. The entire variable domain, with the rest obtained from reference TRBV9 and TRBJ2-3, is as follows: DSGVTQTPKHLITATGQRVTLRCSPRSGDLSVYWYQQSLDQGLQFLIQYYNGEERAKGNILERFSAQQFPDLHSELNLSSLELGDSALYFCASSVAGGRGTDTQYFGPGTRLTVL.

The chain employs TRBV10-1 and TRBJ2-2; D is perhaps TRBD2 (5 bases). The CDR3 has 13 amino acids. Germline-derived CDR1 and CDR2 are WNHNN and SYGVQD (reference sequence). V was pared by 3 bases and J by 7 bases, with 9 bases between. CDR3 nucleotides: TGCGCCAGCAGTGACCTTCGGGGCGGGGAGCTGTTTTTT. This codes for CASSDLRGGELFF.

The CDR3 protein is CASSGTGGKGTEAFF. Written as DNA, the CDR3 is TGTGCCAGTAGCGGGACAGGGGGTAAAGGTACTGAAGCTTTCTTT. The chain has TRBV28 and TRBJ1-1, with 11 positions matching TRBD1. Looked up from germline, CDR1 is MDHEN and CDR2 is SYDVKM. After removal of 9 bases from V and 5 bases from J, the junction contained 11 bases not matched to a gene. The CDR3 totals 15 residues.

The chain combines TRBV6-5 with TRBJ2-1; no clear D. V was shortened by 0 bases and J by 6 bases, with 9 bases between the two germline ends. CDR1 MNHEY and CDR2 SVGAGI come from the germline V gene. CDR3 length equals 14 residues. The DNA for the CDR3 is TGTGCCAGCAGTTACTCAGGCAAGGGCAATGAGCAGTTCTTC. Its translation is CASSYSGKGNEQFF.

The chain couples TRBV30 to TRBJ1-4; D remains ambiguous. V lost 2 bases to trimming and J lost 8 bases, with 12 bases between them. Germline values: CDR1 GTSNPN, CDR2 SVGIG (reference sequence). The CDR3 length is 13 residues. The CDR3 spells CAWSTRAWEKLFF. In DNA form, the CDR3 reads TGTGCCTGGAGTACGAGGGCGTGGGAAAAACTGTTTTTT.

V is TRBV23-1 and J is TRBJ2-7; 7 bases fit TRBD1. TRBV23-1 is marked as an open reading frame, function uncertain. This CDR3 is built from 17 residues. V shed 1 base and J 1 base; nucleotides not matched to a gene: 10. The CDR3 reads CASSQCDRAVSSYEQYF. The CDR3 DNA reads TGCGCCAGCAGTCAATGTGACAGGGCGGTCAGTTCCTACGAGCAGTACTTC.

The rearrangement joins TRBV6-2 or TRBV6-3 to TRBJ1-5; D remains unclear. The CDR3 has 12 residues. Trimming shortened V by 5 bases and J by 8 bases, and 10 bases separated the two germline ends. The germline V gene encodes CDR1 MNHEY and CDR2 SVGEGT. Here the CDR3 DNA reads TGTGCCAGCAGTCCAGGTATGGAGCCCCAGCATTTT. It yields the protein CASSPGMEPQHF.

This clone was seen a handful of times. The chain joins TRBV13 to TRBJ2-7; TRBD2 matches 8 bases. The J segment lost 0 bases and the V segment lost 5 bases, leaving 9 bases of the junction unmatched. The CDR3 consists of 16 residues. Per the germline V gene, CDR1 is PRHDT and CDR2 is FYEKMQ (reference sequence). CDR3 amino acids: CASSAGREATSYEQYF. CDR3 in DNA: TGTGCCAGCAGCGCCGGGAGGGAGGCCACCTCCTACGAGCAGTACTTC.

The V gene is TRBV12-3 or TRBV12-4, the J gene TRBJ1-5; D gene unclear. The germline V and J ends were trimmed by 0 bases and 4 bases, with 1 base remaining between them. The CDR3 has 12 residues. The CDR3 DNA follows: TGTGCCAGCAGTTTAGCTAATCAGCCCCAGCATTTT. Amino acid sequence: CASSLANQPQHF.

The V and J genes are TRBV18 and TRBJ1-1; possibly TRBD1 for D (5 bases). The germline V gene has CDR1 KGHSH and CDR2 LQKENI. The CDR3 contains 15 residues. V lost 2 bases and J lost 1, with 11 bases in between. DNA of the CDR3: TGTGCCAGCTCACCAATTGGGGCACCGAACACTGAAGCTTTCTTT. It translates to CASSPIGAPNTEAFF.

CDR3 region: CASHDSSGGFEEQYF. The CDR3 DNA follows: TGTGCCAGCCACGACTCTAGCGGGGGATTTGAAGAGCAGTACTTC. This sequence joins TRBV19 and TRBJ2-7; 10 bases agree with TRBD2. Germline V CDR1 and CDR2: LNHDA, SQIVND (reference sequence). Germline trimming cut 9 bases from V and 7 bases from J; bases unmatched to any gene: 15. CDR3 length: 15 residues.

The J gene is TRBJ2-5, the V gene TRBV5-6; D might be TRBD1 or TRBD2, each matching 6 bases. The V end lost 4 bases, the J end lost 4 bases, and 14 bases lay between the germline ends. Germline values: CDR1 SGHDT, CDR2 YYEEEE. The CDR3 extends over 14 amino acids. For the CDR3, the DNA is TGTGCCAGCAGCCGAAAACAGGGAGGAGAGACCCAGTACTTC. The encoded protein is CASSRKQGGETQYF.

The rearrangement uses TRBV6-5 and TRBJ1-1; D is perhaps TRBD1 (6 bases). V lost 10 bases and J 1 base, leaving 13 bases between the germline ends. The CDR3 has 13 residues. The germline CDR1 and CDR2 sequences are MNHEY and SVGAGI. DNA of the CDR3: TGTGCCACCAAGAGGGACACGAACACTGAAGCTTTCTTT. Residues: CATKRDTNTEAFF.

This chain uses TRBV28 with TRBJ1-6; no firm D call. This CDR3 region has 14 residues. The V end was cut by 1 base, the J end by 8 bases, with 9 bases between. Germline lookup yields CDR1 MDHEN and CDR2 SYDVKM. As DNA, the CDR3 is TGTGCCAGCAGTTTATACGAAAGGGATTCACCCCTCCACTTT. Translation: CASSLYERDSPLHF.

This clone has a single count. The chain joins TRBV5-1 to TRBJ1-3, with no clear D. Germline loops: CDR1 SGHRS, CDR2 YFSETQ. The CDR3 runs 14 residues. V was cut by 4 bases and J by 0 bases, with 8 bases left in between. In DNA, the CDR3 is TGCGCCAGCAGCCCCGGGGACTCTGGAAACACCATATATTTT. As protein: CASSPGDSGNTIYF.

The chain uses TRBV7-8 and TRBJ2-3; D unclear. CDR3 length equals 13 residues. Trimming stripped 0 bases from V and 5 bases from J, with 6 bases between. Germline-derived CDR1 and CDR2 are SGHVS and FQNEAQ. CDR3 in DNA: TGTGCCAGCAGCTTAGCGGTTGAAGATACGCAGTATTTT. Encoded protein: CASSLAVEDTQYF.

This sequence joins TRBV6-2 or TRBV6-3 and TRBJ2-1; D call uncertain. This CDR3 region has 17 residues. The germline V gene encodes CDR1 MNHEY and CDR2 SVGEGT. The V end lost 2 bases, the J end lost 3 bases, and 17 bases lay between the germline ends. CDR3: CASSYPLSPLYYNEQFF. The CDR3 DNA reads TGTGCCAGCAGTTACCCGCTTTCCCCCCTCTACTACAATGAGCAGTTCTTC.

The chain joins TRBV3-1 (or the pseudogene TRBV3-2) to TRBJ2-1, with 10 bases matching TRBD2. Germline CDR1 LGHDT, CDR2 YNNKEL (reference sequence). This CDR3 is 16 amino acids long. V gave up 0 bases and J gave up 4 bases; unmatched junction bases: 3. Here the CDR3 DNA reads TGTGCCAGCAGCCAAGAGGTACTAGCGGGATACAATGAGCAGTTCTTC. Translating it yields CASSQEVLAGYNEQFF.

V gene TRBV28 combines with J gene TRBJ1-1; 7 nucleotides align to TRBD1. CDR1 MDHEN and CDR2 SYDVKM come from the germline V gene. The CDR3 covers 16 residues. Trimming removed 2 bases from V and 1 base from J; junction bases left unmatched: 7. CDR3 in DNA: TGTGCCAGCAGTTTAGTCGGACAGGCGGCGAACACTGAAGCTTTCTTT. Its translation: CASSLVGQAANTEAFF.

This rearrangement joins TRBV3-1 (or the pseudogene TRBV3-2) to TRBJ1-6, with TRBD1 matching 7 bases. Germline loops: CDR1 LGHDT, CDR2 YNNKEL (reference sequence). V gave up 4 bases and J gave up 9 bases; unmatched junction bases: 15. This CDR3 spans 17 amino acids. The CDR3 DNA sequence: TGTGCCAGCAGCCTGGAGTTCGGACAGGCAGTTAGTTCACCCCTCCACTTT. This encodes CASSLEFGQAVSSPLHF.

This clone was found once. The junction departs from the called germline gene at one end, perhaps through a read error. Here the CDR3 reads CASSLGFGRANF. CDR3 nucleotides: TGTGCCAGCAGCTTAGGTTTTGGCAGGGCGAACTTC. The V and J genes are TRBV7-2 and TRBJ2-4, with D tentatively TRBD1 (5 bases). Per the germline V gene, CDR1 is SGHTA and CDR2 is FQGNSA. The CDR3 is 12 residues long.

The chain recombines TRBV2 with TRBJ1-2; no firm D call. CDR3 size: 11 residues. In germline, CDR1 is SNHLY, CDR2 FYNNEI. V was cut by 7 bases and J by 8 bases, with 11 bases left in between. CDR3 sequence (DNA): TGTGCCAGCATTGAGGCGGAAGGCTACACCTTC. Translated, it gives CASIEAEGYTF.

CDR3 protein: CSVAAHAGELFF. The CDR3, as DNA: TGCAGCGTCGCGGCGCATGCCGGGGAGCTGTTTTTT. The V and J genes are TRBV29-1 and TRBJ2-2; D not certain. The length of the CDR3 is 12 residues. V was shortened by 6 bases and J by 6 bases, with 11 bases between the two germline ends. Looked up from germline, CDR1 is SQVTM and CDR2 is ANQGSEA.

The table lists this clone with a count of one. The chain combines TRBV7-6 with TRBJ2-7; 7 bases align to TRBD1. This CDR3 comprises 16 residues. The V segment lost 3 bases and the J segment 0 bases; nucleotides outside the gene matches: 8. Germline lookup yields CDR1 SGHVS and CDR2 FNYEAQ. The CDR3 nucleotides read TGTGCCAGCAGCTTGGGGGACAGCCCTATCTCCTACGAGCAGTACTTC. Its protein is CASSLGDSPISYEQYF. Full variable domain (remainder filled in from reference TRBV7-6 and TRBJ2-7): GAGVSQSPRYKVTKRGQDVALRCDPISGHVSLYWYRQALGQGPEFLTYFNYEAQQDKSGLPNDRFSAERPEGSISTLTIQRTEQRDSAMYRCASSLGDSPISYEQYFGPGTRLTVT.

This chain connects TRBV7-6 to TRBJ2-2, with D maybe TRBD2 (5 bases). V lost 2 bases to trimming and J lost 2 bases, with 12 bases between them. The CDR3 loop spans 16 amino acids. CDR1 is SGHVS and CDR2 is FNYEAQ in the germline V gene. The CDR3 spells CASSLMPADNTGELFF. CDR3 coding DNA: TGTGCCAGCAGCTTAATGCCAGCGGATAACACCGGGGAGCTGTTTTTT. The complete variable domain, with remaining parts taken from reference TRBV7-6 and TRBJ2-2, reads GAGVSQSPRYKVTKRGQDVALRCDPISGHVSLYWYRQALGQGPEFLTYFNYEAQQDKSGLPNDRFSAERPEGSISTLTIQRTEQRDSAMYRCASSLMPADNTGELFFGEGSRLTVL.